Listed here are 26 T cell receptor beta chains from one sample, sequenced in a study of blood T cell repertoires in COVID-19 (TCRdb year 2020). Receptor libraries were prepared by the immunoSEQ multiplex PCR assay. In its TCRdb copy, this immuneACCESS table keeps in-frame sequences only and misses some clones. Where compared with another copy, unresolved V genes explain less than half of these, and the others have no known cause. The sample has approximately 190,000 clones on record, just over 85% of them singletons. Of the sample, about 6% is held by the ten largest clones. Sequenced sample: peripheral blood. Source of these receptors: an elderly man with acute or convalescent COVID-19.

The chain is built from TRBV30 and TRBJ1-6; no clear D gene. Germline assignment: CDR1 GTSNPN and CDR2 SVGIG (reference sequence). Trimming took off 4 bases at V and 5 bases at J, with 12 bases between the two ends. CDR3 length equals 14 residues. CDR3 protein: CAWKKELNNSPLHF. CDR3 in DNA: TGTGCCTGGAAAAAGGAGCTGAATAATTCACCCCTCCACTTT.

This rearrangement joins TRBV19 to TRBJ2-7; 8 bases are shared with TRBD1. The CDR3 totals 15 residues. Per the germline V gene, CDR1 is LNHDA and CDR2 is SQIVND (reference sequence). Germline trimming cut 4 bases from V and 5 bases from J; bases unmatched to any gene: 10. The CDR3 bases are TGTGCCAGTAGTACGAAGAAGACAGGGGCCCACGAGCAGTACTTC. Its translation: CASSTKKTGAHEQYF.

This chain links TRBV5-4 with TRBJ2-5; 8 nucleotides match TRBD1. V dropped 4 bases and J dropped 5; count of bases not matched to a gene: 7. The CDR3 is 14 amino acids. Germline V lookup: CDR1 SGHNT, CDR2 YYREEE (reference sequence). The CDR3 protein is CASSPGGLGETQYF. The CDR3 DNA is TGTGCCAGCAGCCCAGGGGGCCTGGGGGAGACCCAGTACTTC.

This clone showed up just a few times. The gene calls are TRBV7-2 and TRBJ2-2; TRBD2 matches at 7 bases. The J segment lost 5 bases and the V segment lost 3 bases, leaving 15 bases of the junction unmatched. Germline V gene data show CDR1 as SGHTA and CDR2 as FQGNSA. CDR3 length equals 18 residues. Here the CDR3 reads CASSLRQPTVGGTGELFF. The CDR3 coding sequence is TGTGCCAGCAGCTTGAGACAACCGACCGTGGGAGGGACCGGGGAGCTGTTTTTT.

This chain links TRBV19 with TRBJ1-2; TRBD1 agrees at 11 bases. CDR1 LNHDA and CDR2 SQIVND come from the germline V gene (reference sequence). V gave up 3 bases and J gave up 8 bases; unmatched junction bases: 11. The CDR3 is 16 amino acids. Written as DNA, the CDR3 is TGTGCCAGTAGTATTTCGGGAGGACAGGGGGCATTGGGCTACACCTTC. Amino acids: CASSISGGQGALGYTF.

The chain is built from TRBV7-8 and TRBJ1-1; D is uncertain. Germline-derived CDR1 and CDR2 are SGHVS and FQNEAQ. V was trimmed by 1 base and J by 0 bases, leaving 9 bases between them. CDR3 length: 15 amino acids. Here the CDR3 DNA reads TGTGCCAGCAGCTTAGTAGGAGGGATGAACACTGAAGCTTTCTTT. This translates into CASSLVGGMNTEAFF.

The rearrangement joins TRBV7-2 to TRBJ2-7, with TRBD1 matching over 7 bases. This CDR3 is 15 amino acids long. The germline gives CDR1 SGHTA, CDR2 FQGNSA. With V trimmed by 6 bases and J by 2 bases, 10 bases remained unmatched. In DNA form, the CDR3 reads TGTGCCAGCAGTCGGGGACAGCCCGGGGCCTACGAGCAGTACGTC. It yields the protein CASSRGQPGAYEQYV.

The rearrangement joins TRBV2 to TRBJ1-1, with TRBD1 matching over 8 bases. Germline V lookup: CDR1 SNHLY, CDR2 FYNNEI. This CDR3 is built from 13 residues. Germline trimming cut 5 bases from V and 6 bases from J; bases unmatched to any gene: 5. CDR3 coding DNA: TGTGCCAGCAGTCGACAGGGGATAGCTGAAGCTTTCTTT. Encoded protein: CASSRQGIAEAFF.

Here the CDR3 reads CASSFPSGSTYNEQFF. In DNA, the CDR3 is TGCGCCAGCAGCTTCCCTAGCGGGAGTACCTACAATGAGCAGTTCTTC. The chain has TRBV5-1 and TRBJ2-1; 10 bases are shared with TRBD2. V gave up 2 bases and J gave up 2 bases; unmatched junction bases: 4. Germline V lookup: CDR1 SGHRS, CDR2 YFSETQ. The CDR3 runs 16 residues.

The V gene is TRBV7-8, the J gene TRBJ1-1; 7 bases agree with TRBD1. The CDR3 covers 17 residues. Germline V gene data show CDR1 as SGHVS and CDR2 as FQNEAQ. J lost 4 bases, V lost 0 bases, and 11 bases had no gene match. The CDR3 loop is CASSLAEQGRVVTEAFF. CDR3 nucleotides: TGTGCCAGCAGCTTAGCGGAACAGGGGAGAGTAGTCACTGAAGCTTTCTTT.

V is TRBV2 and J is TRBJ2-2, with D possibly TRBD2 on 5 matching bases. In germline, CDR1 is SNHLY, CDR2 FYNNEI. This CDR3 has 12 amino acids. The V gene lost 9 bases and the J gene lost 6 bases, with 11 bases spanning the gap. CDR3 in DNA: TGTGCCAGTACTGAGGAGGCCGGGGAGCTGTTTTTT. It translates to CASTEEAGELFF. Complete variable domain (other parts from reference TRBV2 and TRBJ2-2): EPEVTQTPSHQVTQMGQEVILRCVPISNHLYFYWYRQILGQKVEFLVSFYNNEISEKSEIFDDQFSVERPDGSNFTLKIRSTKLEDSAMYFCASTEEAGELFFGEGSRLTVL.

This clone was detected only once. V gene TRBV9 combines with J gene TRBJ2-1; D perhaps matches TRBD2 (8 bases). The ends were cut back, 0 bases at V and 8 bases at J, with 27 bases in the middle. Germline V CDR1 and CDR2: SGDLS, YYNGEE. This CDR3 spans 19 amino acids. CDR3 sequence: CASSVAGQVGLASKDEQFF. CDR3 in DNA: TGTGCCAGCAGCGTAGCCGGACAGGTAGGACTAGCATCTAAGGATGAGCAGTTCTTC.

The chain has TRBV3-1 (or the pseudogene TRBV3-2) and TRBJ1-3; D is unclear. CDR3 length: 16 residues. V was trimmed by 1 base and J by 2 bases, leaving 12 bases between them. Germline V gene sequence: CDR1 LGHDT, CDR2 YNNKEL (reference sequence). This CDR3 is CASSQGWERAGNTIYF. The CDR3 region has the DNA TGTGCCAGCAGCCAAGGGTGGGAGCGGGCTGGAAACACCATATATTTT.

The chain carries TRBV11-2 and TRBJ2-1, with 7 bases aligning to TRBD2. The CDR3 covers 18 residues. CDR1 SGHAT and CDR2 FQNNGV come from the germline V gene. The trim removed 5 bases at V and 7 bases at J, leaving 20 bases unmatched. CDR3 DNA sequence: TGTGCCAGCAGCCCATACCCCGGACCCGCGGGAGTGGTAAATGAGCAGTTCTTC. Protein: CASSPYPGPAGVVNEQFF.

The rearrangement links TRBV19 to TRBJ2-2; TRBD2 matches 7 bases. Germline CDR1 reads LNHDA; CDR2 reads SQIVND (reference sequence). This CDR3 spans 13 amino acids. After removal of 6 bases from V and 6 bases from J, the junction contained 4 bases not matched to a gene. CDR3 bases: TGTGCCAGTAGCGCAGCGGGGCCCGGGGAGCTGTTTTTT. It yields the protein CASSAAGPGELFF.

The J gene is TRBJ1-5, the V gene TRBV27; 10 bases align to TRBD1. The CDR3 has 15 amino acids. Germline assignment: CDR1 MNHEY and CDR2 SMNVEV (reference sequence). Germline trimming cut 6 bases from V and 5 bases from J; bases unmatched to any gene: 7. This CDR3 reads CASRSGTGADQPQHF. The CDR3 DNA reads as TGTGCCAGCAGATCTGGGACAGGGGCCGATCAGCCCCAGCATTTT.

The rearrangement links TRBV29-1 to TRBJ2-7; 9 bases agree with TRBD1. This CDR3 comprises 14 residues. With 2 bases clipped from V and 2 bases from J, the junction kept 4 bases outside the gene matches. Germline V CDR1 and CDR2: SQVTM, ANQGSEA. CDR3 DNA: TGCAGCGTTGAAACACGACAGGGGGCCTACGAGCAGTACTTC. This codes for CSVETRQGAYEQYF.

The chain carries TRBV2 and TRBJ2-7, with TRBD1 matching over 8 bases. CDR1 is SNHLY and CDR2 is FYNNEI in the germline V gene. J lost 2 bases, V lost 2 bases, and 5 bases had no gene match. The CDR3 contains 15 residues. CDR3 sequence (DNA): TGTGCCAGCAGTGAAAGGGCAGGGGGCACCTACGAGCAGTACTTC. Translation: CASSERAGGTYEQYF.

V and J are TRBV6-6 and TRBJ2-3, with D maybe TRBD2 (6 bases). Germline V gene lookup returns CDR1 MNHNY and CDR2 SVGAGI (reference sequence). This CDR3 is 15 amino acids long. The V gene lost 3 bases and the J gene lost 2 bases, with 12 bases spanning the gap. The CDR3 DNA is TGTGCCAGCAGTTATCAGGGACTGACCACAGATACGCAGTATTTT. It is translated as CASSYQGLTTDTQYF.

The chain's CDR3 is CASSLVGEINEKLFF. CDR3 nucleotides: TGTGCCAGCAGCTTAGTCGGGGAAATTAATGAAAAACTGTTTTTT. This chain links TRBV7-2 with TRBJ1-4; no clear D. CDR3 length equals 15 residues. V dropped 1 base and J dropped 4 bases, with 10 bases sitting between them. Germline CDR1 and CDR2: SGHTA and FQGNSA.

The chain combines TRBV28 with TRBJ1-2, with a weak D call TRBD1 (5 bases). CDR3 length: 14 amino acids. V was shortened by 7 bases and J by 3 bases, with 15 bases between the two germline ends. Germline-derived CDR1 and CDR2 are MDHEN and SYDVKM. The CDR3 loop is CASTIRAGHYGYTF. CDR3 coding DNA: TGTGCCAGCACCATCCGGGCAGGGCACTATGGCTACACCTTC.

This clone was counted once. V is TRBV29-1 and J is TRBJ1-5, with 8 bases that match TRBD1. J lost 9 bases, V lost 6 bases, and 10 bases had no gene match. The CDR3 has 13 amino acids. Germline assignment: CDR1 SQVTM and CDR2 ANQGSEA. The CDR3: CSVGGTGGGPQHF. The CDR3 bases are TGCAGCGTCGGTGGGACAGGCGGCGGGCCCCAGCATTTT.

This chain links TRBV5-4 with TRBJ2-1; D perhaps matches TRBD2 (5 bases). CDR3 size: 15 residues. Trimming cost V 4 bases and J 2 bases, with 13 bases left between them. Per germline, CDR1 SGHNT and CDR2 YYREEE (reference sequence). CDR3 sequence reads: CASSPGTGAYNEQFF. In DNA form, the CDR3 reads TGTGCCAGCAGCCCGGGAACTGGTGCCTACAATGAGCAGTTCTTC.

This chain uses TRBV6-5 with TRBJ1-2; no firm D call. Trimming stripped 6 bases from V and 2 bases from J, with 10 bases between. This CDR3 is 13 amino acids long. Germline CDR1 is MNHEY and CDR2 is SVGAGI. This CDR3 reads CASRSAENYGYTF. The CDR3 bases are TGTGCCAGCAGGTCCGCAGAAAACTATGGCTACACCTTC.

This chain connects TRBV29-1 to TRBJ2-5, with TRBD2 matching 9 bases. Per germline, CDR1 SQVTM and CDR2 ANQGSEA. The CDR3 has 13 amino acids. V dropped 5 bases and J dropped 0; count of bases not matched to a gene: 1. CDR3 protein: CSVLAGYQETQYF. In DNA, the CDR3 is TGCAGCGTTCTAGCGGGATACCAAGAGACCCAGTACTTC.

This chain uses TRBV27 with TRBJ2-1; TRBD1 agrees at 11 bases. The junction had 12 bases not matched to a gene; V was cut back by 6 bases and J by 5 bases. There are 17 residues in the CDR3. Germline-derived CDR1 and CDR2 are MNHEY and SMNVEV (reference sequence). Written as DNA, the CDR3 is TGTGCCAGCAGGCATGACAAGGGGACAGGGGGACACAATGAGCAGTTCTTC. Protein sequence: CASRHDKGTGGHNEQFF.